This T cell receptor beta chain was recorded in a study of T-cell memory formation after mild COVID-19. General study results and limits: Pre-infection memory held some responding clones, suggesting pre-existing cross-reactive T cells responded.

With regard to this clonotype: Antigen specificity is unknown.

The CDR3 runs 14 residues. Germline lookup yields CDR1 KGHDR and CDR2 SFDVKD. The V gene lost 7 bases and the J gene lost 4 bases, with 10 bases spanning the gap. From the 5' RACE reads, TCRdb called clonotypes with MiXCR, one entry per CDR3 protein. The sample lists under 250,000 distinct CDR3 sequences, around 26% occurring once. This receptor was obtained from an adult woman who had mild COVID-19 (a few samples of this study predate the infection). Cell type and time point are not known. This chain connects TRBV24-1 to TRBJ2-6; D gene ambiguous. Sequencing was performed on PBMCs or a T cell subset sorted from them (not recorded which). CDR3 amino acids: CATSSGPGANVLTF. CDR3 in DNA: TGTGCCACCAGCTCAGGTCCCGGGGCCAACGTCCTGACTTTC.